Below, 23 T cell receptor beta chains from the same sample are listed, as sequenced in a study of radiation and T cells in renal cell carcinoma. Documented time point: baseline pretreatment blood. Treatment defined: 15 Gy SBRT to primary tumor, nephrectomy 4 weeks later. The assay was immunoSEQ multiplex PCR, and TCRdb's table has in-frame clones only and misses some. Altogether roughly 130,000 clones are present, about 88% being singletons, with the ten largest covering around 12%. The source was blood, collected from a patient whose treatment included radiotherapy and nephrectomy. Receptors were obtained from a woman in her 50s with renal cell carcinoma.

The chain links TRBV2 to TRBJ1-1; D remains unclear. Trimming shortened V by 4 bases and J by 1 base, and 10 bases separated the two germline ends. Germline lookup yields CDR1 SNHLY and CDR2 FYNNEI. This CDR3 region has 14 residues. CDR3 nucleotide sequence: TGTGCCAGCAGTGGAGCGGGGAGGAACACTGAAGCTTTCTTT. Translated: CASSGAGRNTEAFF.

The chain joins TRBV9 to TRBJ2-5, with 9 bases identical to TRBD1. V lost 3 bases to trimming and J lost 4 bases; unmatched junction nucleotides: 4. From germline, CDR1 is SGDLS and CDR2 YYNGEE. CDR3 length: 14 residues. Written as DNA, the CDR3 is TGTGCCAGCAGCGGCGACAGGGGGGGAGAGACCCAGTACTTC. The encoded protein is CASSGDRGGETQYF.

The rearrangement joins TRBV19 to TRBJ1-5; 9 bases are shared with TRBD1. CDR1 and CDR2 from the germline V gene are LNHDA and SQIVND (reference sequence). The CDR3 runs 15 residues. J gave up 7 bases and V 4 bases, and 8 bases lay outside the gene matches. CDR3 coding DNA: TGTGCCAGTAGTACCGTAGGACAGGGGAGGCAGCCCCAGCATTTT. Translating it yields CASSTVGQGRQPQHF.

The CDR3 protein is CASSLGRSLFSFF. The CDR3, as DNA: TGTGCCAGCAGCTTAGGCCGTAGTCTATTTTCTTTCTTT. The gene calls are TRBV7-2 and TRBJ1-1; D not resolved. The V gene's germline CDR1 is SGHTA and CDR2 FQGNSA. Trimming left V 1 base short and J 12 bases short, with 15 bases between. The CDR3 runs 13 residues.

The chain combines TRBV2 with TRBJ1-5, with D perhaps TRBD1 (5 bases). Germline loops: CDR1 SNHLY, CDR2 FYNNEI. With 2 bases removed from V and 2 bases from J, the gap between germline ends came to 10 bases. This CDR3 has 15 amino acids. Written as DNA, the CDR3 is TGTGCCAGCAGTGAATCCAGGGCGGGCAATCAGCCCCAGCATTTT. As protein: CASSESRAGNQPQHF. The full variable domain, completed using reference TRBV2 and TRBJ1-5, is EPEVTQTPSHQVTQMGQEVILRCVPISNHLYFYWYRQILGQKVEFLVSFYNNEISEKSEIFDDQFSVERPDGSNFTLKIRSTKLEDSAMYFCASSESRAGNQPQHFGDGTRLSIL.

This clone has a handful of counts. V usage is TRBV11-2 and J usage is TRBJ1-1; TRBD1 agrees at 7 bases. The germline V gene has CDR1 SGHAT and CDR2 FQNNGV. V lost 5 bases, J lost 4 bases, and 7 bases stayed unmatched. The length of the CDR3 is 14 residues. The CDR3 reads CASSVDRASTEAFF. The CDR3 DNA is TGTGCCAGCAGCGTCGACAGGGCCAGCACTGAAGCTTTCTTT.

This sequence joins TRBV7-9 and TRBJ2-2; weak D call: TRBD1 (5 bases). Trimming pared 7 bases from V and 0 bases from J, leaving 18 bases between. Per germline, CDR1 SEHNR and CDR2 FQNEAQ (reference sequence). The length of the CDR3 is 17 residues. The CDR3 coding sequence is TGTGCCAGCACCACGTACCACCAGGGCTCGAACACCGGGGAGCTGTTTTTT. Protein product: CASTTYHQGSNTGELFF.

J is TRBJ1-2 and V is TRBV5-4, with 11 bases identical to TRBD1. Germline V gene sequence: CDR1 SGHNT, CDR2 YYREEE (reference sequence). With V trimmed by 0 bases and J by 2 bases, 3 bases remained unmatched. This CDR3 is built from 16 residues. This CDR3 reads CASSLARDRGNYGYTF. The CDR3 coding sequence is TGTGCCAGCAGCTTGGCCAGGGACAGGGGGAACTATGGCTACACCTTC.

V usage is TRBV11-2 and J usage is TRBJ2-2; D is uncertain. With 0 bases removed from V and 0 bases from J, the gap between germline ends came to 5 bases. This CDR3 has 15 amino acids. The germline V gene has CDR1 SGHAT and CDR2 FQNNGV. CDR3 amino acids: CASSLDLANTGELFF. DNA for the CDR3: TGTGCCAGCAGCTTAGATCTCGCGAACACCGGGGAGCTGTTTTTT.

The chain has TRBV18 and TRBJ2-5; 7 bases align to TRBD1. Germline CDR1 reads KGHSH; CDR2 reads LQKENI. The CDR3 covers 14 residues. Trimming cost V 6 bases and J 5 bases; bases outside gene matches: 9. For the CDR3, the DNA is TGTGCCAGCTCCCTGACAGGGCCGGACGAGACCCAGTACTTC. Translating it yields CASSLTGPDETQYF.

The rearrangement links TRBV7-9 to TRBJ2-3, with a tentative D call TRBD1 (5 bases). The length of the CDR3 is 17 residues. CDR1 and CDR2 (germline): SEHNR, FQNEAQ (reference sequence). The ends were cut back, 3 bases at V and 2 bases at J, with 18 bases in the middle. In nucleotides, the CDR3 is TGTGCCAGCAGCTTCCGTTTAGGGGCTGGGGCCACAGATACGCAGTATTTT. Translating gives CASSFRLGAGATDTQYF. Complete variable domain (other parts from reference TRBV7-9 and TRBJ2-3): DTGVSQNPRHKITKRGQNVTFRCDPISEHNRLYWYRQTLGQGPEFLTYFQNEAQLEKSRLLSDRFSAERPKGSFSTLEIQRTEQGDSAMYLCASSFRLGAGATDTQYFGPGTRLTVL.

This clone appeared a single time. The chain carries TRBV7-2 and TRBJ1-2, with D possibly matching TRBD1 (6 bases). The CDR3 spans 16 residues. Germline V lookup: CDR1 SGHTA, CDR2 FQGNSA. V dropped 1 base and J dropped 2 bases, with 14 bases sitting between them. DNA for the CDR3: TGTGCCAGCAGCTTAGAGGCTTTAGGGGGAAACTATGGCTACACCTTC. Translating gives CASSLEALGGNYGYTF.

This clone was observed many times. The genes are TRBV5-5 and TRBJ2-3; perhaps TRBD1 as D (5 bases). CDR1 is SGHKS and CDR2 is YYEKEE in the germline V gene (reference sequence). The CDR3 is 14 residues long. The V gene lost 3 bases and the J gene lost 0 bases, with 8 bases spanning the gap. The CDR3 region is CASSSRASTDTQYF. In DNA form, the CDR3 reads TGTGCCAGCAGCTCCAGGGCTAGCACAGATACGCAGTATTTT.

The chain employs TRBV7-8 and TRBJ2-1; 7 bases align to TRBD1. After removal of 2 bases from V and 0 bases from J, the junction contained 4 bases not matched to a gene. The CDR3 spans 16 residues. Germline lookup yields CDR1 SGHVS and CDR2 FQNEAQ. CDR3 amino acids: CASSLTTGSSYNEQFF. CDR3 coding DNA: TGTGCCAGCAGCTTAACGACAGGGAGCTCCTACAATGAGCAGTTCTTC.

The CDR3 region has the DNA TGTGCCAGCAGCTCCCAATGGGGGGACACTGAAGCTTTCTTT. It yields the protein CASSSQWGDTEAFF. This chain uses TRBV7-9 with TRBJ1-1; weak D call: TRBD1 (5 bases). There are 14 residues in the CDR3. The V gene lost 4 bases and the J gene lost 3 bases, with 12 bases spanning the gap. The V gene's germline CDR1 is SEHNR and CDR2 FQNEAQ (reference sequence). The variable domain in full, completed from reference TRBV7-9 and TRBJ1-1, reads DTGVSQNPRHKITKRGQNVTFRCDPISEHNRLYWYRQTLGQGPEFLTYFQNEAQLEKSRLLSDRFSAERPKGSFSTLEIQRTEQGDSAMYLCASSSQWGDTEAFFGQGTRLTVV.

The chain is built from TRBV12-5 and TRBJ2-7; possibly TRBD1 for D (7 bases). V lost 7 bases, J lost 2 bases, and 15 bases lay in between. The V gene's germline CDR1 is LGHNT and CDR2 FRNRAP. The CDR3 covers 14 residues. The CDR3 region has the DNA TGTGCTAGTGCCAAGGGCAGGGGGGCCTACGAGCAGTACTTC. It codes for CASAKGRGAYEQYF.

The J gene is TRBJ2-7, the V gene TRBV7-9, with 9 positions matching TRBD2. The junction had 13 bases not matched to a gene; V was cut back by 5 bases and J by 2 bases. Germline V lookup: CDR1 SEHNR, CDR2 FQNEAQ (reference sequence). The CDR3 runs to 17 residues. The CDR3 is CASSPLSGGNLAYEQYF. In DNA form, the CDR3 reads TGTGCCAGCAGCCCCCTGAGCGGGGGGAATCTCGCCTACGAGCAGTACTTC.

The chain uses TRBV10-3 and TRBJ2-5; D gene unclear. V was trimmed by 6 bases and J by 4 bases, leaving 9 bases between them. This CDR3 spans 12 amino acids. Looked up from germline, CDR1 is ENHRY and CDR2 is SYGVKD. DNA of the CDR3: TGTGCCATCAGCCCGACGTCAGAGACCCAGTACTTC. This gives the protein CAISPTSETQYF.

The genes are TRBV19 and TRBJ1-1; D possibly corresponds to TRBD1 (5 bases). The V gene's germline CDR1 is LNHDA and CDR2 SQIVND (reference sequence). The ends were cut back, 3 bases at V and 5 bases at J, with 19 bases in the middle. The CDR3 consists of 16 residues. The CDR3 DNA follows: TGTGCCAGTAGTATCCCGGTGAATGGGGGGAGGACTGAAGCTTTCTTT. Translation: CASSIPVNGGRTEAFF.

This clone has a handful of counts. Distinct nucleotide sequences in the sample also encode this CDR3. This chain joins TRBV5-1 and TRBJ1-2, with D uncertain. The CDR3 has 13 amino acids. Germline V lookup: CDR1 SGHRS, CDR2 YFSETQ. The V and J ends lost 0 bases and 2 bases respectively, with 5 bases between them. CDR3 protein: CASSLGQNYGYTF. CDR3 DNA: TGCGCCAGCAGCTTGGGACAAAACTATGGCTACACCTTC.

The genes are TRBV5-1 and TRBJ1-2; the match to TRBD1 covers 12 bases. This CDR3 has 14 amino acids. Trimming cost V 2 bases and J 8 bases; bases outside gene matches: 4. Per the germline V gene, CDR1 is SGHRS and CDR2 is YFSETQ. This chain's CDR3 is CASSFTGTGGGYTF. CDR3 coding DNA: TGCGCCAGCAGCTTTACCGGGACAGGGGGCGGCTACACCTTC.

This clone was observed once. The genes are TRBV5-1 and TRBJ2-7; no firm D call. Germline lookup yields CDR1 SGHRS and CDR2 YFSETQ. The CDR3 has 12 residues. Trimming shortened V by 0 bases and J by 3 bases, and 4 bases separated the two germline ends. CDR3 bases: TGCGCCAGCAGCTTGGTTAGCTACGAGCAGTACTTC. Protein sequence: CASSLVSYEQYF.

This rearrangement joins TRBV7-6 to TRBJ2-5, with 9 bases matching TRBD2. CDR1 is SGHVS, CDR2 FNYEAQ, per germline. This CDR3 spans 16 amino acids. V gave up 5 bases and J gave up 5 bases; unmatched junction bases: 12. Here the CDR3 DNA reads TGTGCCAGCAGCCCCTTGGGTAGCGGGGGCGGGGAGACCCAGTACTTC. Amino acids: CASSPLGSGGGETQYF.